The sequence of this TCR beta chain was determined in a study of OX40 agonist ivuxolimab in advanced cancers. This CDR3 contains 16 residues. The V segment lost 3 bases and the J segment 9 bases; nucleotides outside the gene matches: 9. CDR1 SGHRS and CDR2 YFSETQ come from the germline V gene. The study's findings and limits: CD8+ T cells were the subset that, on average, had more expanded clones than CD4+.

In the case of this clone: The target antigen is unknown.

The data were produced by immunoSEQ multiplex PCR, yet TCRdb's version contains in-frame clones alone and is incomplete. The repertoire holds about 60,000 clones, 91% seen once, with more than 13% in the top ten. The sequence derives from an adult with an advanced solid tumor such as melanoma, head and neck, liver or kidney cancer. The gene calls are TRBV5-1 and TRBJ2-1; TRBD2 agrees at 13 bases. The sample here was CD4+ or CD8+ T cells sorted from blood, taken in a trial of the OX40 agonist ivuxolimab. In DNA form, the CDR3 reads TGCGCCAGCAGCTCACCGGGACTAGCGGGAATAGGTGAGCAGTTCTTC. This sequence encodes CASSSPGLAGIGEQFF.